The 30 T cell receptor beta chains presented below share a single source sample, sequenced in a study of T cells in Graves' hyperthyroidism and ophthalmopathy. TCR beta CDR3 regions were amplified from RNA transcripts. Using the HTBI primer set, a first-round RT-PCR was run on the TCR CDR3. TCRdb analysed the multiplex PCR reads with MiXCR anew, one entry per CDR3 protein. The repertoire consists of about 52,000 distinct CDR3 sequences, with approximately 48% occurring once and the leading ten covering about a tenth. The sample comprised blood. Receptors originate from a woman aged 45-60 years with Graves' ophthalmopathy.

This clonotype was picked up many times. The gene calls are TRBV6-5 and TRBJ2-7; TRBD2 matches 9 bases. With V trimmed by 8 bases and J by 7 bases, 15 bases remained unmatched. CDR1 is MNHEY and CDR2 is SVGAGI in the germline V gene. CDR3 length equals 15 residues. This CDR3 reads CASRSIAGALGEQYF. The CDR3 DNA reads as TGTGCCAGCCGTTCAATAGCGGGAGCTCTGGGAGAGCAGTACTTC.

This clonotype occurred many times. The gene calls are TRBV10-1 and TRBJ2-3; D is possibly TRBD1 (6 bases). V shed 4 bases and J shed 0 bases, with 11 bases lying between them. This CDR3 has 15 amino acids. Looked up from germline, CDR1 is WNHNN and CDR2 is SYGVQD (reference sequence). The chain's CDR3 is CASSVGTSSTDTQYF. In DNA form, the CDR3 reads TGCGCCAGCAGTGTGGGGACATCTAGCACAGATACGCAGTATTTT.

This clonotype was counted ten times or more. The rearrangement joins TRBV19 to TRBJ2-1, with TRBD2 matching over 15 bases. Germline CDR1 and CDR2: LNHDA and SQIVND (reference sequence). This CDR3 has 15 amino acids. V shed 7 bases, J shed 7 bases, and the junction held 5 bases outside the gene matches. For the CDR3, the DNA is TGTGCCAGTACCCTCGGACTAGCGGGAGGGAATGAGCAGTTCTTC. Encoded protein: CASTLGLAGGNEQFF.

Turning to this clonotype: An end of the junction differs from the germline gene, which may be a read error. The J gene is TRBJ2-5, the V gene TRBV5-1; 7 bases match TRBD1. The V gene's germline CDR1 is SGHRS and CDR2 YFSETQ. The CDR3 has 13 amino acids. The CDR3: CVSSLTGTETQYF. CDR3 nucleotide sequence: TGCGTCAGCAGCTTGACAGGGACAGAGACCCAGTACTTC.

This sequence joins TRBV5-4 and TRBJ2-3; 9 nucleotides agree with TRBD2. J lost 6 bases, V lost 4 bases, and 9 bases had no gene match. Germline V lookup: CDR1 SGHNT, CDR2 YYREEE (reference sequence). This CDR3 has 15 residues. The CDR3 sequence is CASSRIAGERDTQYF. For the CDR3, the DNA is TGTGCCAGCAGCCGAATAGCGGGAGAGCGGGATACGCAGTATTTT. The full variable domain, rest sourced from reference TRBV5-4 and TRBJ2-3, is ETGVTQSPTHLIKTRGQQVTLRCSSQSGHNTVSWYQQALGQGPQFIFQYYREEENGRGNFPPRFSGLQFPNYSSELNVNALELDDSALYLCASSRIAGERDTQYFGPGTRLTVL.

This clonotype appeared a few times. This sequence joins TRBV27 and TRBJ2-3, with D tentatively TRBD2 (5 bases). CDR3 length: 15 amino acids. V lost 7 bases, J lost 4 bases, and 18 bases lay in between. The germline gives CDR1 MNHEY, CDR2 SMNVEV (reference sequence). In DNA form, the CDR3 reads TGTGCCAGCAACCCTAAGCGAGGGTCGCCAGATACGCAGTATTTT. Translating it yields CASNPKRGSPDTQYF.

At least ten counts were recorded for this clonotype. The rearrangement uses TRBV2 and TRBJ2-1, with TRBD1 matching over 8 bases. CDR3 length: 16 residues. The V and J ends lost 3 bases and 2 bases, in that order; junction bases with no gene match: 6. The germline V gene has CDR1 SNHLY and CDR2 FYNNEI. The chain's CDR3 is CASSDPGQGAYNEQFF. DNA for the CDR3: TGTGCCAGCAGTGACCCCGGACAGGGAGCCTACAATGAGCAGTTCTTC.

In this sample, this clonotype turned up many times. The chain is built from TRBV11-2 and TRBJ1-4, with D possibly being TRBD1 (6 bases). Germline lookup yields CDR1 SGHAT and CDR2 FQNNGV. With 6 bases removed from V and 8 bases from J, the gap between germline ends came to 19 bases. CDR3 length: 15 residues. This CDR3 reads CASRYSAGQREKLFF. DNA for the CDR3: TGTGCCAGCAGGTATTCAGCGGGACAACGGGAAAAACTGTTTTTT. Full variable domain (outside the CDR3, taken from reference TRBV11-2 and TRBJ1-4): EAGVAQSPRYKIIEKRQSVAFWCNPISGHATLYWYQQILGQGPKLLIQFQNNGVVDDSQLPKDRFSAERLKGVDSTLKIQPAKLEDSAVYLCASRYSAGQREKLFFGSGTQLSVL.

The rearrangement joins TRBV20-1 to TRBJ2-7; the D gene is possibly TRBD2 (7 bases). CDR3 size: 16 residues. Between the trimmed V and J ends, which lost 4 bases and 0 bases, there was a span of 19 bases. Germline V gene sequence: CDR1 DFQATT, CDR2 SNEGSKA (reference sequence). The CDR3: CSAKPPQGRGSYEQYF. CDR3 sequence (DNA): TGCAGTGCTAAGCCCCCTCAGGGGAGGGGCTCCTACGAGCAGTACTTC.

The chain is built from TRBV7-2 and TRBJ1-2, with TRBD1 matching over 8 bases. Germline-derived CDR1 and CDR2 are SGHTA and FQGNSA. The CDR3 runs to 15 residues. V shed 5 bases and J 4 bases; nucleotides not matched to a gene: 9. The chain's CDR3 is CASSTPGTGTYGYTF. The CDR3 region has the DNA TGTGCCAGCAGCACCCCCGGGACAGGTACCTATGGCTACACCTTC.

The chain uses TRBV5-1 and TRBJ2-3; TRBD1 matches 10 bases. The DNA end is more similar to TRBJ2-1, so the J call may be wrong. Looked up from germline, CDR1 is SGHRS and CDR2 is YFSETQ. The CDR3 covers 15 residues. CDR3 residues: CASSRTGGSTDTQFF. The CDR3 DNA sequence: TGCGCCAGCAGCAGGACAGGGGGAAGCACAGATACGCAGTTCTTC.

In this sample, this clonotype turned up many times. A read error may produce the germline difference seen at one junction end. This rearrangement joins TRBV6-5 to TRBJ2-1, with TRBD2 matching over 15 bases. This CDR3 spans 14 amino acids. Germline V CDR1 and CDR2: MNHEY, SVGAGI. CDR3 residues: CASRPGLAGGPSLF. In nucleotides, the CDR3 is TGTGCCAGCAGGCCCGGACTAGCGGGGGGGCCGTCGCTCTTC.

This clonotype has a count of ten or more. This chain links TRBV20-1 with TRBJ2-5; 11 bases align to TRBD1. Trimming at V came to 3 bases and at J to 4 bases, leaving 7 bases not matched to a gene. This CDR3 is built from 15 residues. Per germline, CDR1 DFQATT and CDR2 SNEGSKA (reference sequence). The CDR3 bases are TGCAGTGCTAGTCCCGGGGGACAGGGGGGAGAGACCCAGTACTTC. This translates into CSASPGGQGGETQYF.

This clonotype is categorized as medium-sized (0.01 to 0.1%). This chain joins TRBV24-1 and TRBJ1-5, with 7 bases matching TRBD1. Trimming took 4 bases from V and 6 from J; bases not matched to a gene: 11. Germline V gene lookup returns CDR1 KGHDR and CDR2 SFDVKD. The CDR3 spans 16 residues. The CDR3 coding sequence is TGTGCCACCAGTGACAGGAGACAGGGCCCCGGTCAGCCCCAGCATTTT. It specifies CATSDRRQGPGQPQHF.

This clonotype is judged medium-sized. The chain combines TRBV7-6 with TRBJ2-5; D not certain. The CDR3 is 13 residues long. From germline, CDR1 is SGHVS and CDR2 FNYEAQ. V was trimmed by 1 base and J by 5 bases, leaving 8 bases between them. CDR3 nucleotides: TGTGCCAGCAGCTTAGGTACAGCTGAGACCCAGTACTTC. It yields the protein CASSLGTAETQYF.

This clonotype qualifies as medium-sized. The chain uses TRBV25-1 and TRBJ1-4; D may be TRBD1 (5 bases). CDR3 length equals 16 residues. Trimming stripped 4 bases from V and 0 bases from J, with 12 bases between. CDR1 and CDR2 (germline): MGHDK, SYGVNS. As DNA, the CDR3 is TGTGCCAGCAGTGGCGACAGAGAAGCAACTAATGAAAAACTGTTTTTT. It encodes CASSGDREATNEKLFF.

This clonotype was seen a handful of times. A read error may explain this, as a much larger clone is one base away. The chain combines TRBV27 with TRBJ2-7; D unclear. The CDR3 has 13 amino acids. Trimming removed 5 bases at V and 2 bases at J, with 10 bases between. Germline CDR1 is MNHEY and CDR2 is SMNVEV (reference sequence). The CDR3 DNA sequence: TGTGCCAGCAGTGGGCAGCACGCCTACGAGCAGTACTTC. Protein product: CASSGQHAYEQYF.

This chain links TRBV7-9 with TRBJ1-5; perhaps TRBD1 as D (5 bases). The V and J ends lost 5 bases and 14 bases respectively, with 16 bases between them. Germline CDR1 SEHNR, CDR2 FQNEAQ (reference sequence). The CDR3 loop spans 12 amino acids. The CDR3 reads CASSTQGHYEHF. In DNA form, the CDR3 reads TGTGCCAGCAGCACCCAGGGCCACTACGAGCATTTT.

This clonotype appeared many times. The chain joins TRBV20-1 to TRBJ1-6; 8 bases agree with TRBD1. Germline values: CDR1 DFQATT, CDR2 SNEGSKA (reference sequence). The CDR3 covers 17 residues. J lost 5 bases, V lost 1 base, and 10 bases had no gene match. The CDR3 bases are TGCAGTGCTAGAGGACAGGCAGGGGGCTTCAATAATTCACCCCTCCACTTT. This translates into CSARGQAGGFNNSPLHF.

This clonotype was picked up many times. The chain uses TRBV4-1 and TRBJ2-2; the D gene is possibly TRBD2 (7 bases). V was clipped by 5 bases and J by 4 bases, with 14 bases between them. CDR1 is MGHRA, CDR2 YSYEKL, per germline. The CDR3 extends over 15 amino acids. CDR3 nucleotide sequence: TGCGCCAGCAGCAAGGGGGGGGCAGTCACCGGGGAGCTGTTTTTT. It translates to CASSKGGAVTGELFF.

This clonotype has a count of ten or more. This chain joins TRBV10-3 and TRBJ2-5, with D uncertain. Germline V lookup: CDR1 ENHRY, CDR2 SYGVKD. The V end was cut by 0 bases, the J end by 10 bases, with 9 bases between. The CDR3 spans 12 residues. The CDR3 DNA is TGTGCCATCAGTGAGTCGGAGCAGAACCAGTACTTC. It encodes CAISESEQNQYF.

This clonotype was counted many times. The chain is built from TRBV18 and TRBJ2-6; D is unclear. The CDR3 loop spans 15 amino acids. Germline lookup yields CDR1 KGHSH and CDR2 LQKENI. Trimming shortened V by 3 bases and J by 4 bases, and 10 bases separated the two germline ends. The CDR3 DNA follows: TGTGCCAGCTCACCCCCAAGGGCCGGGGCCAACGTCCTGACTTTC. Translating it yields CASSPPRAGANVLTF. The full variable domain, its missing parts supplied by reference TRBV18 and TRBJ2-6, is NAGVMQNPRHLVRRRGQEARLRCSPMKGHSHVYWYRQLPEEGLKFMVYLQKENIIDESGMPKERFSAEFPKEGPSILRIQQVVRGDSAAYFCASSPPRAGANVLTFGAGSRLTVL.

The CDR3 region is CAIRAPTSGRSDTQYF. Here the CDR3 DNA reads TGTGCCATCAGGGCCCCGACTAGCGGGAGATCGGATACGCAGTATTTT. This chain connects TRBV10-3 to TRBJ2-3; TRBD2 matches 12 bases. The CDR3 covers 16 residues. Per germline, CDR1 ENHRY and CDR2 SYGVKD. After removal of 6 bases from V and 6 bases from J, the junction contained 10 bases not matched to a gene.

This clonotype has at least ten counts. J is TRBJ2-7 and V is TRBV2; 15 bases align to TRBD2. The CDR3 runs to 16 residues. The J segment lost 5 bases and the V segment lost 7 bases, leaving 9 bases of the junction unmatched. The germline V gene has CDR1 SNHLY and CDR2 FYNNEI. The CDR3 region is CASTSPGTSGGNEQYF. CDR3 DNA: TGTGCCAGCACTTCCCCCGGGACTAGCGGGGGGAACGAGCAGTACTTC.

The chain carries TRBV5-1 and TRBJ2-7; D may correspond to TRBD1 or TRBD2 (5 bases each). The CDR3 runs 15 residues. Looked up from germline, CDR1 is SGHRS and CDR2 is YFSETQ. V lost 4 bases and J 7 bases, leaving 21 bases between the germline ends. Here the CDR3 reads CASSRDGTNTGEQYF. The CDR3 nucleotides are TGCGCCAGCAGCCGGGACGGGACGAACACCGGGGAGCAGTACTTC.

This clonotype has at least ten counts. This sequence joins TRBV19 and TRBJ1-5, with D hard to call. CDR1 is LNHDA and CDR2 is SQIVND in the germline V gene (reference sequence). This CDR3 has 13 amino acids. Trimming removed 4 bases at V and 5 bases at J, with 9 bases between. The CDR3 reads CASSKWAHQPQHF. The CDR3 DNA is TGTGCCAGTAGTAAGTGGGCTCATCAGCCCCAGCATTTT.

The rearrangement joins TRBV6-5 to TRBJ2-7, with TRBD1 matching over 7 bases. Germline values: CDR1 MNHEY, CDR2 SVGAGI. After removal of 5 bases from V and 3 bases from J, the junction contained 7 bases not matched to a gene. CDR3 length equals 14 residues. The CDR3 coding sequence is TGTGCCAGCAGTCCCGGACAGGCTTACTACGAGCAGTACTTC. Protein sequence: CASSPGQAYYEQYF.

The CDR3 sequence is CASSSEGGPPLHF. The CDR3 bases are TGTGCCAGTAGCTCCGAGGGGGGACCACCCCTCCACTTT. This chain links TRBV19 with TRBJ1-6; D possibly corresponds to TRBD1 (6 bases). V was clipped by 6 bases and J by 11 bases, with 14 bases between them. The germline CDR1 and CDR2 sequences are LNHDA and SQIVND (reference sequence). CDR3 length: 13 amino acids. Full variable domain (rest looked up from reference TRBV19 and TRBJ1-6): DGGITQSPKYLFRKEGQNVTLSCEQNLNHDAMYWYRQDPGQGLRLIYYSQIVNDFQKGDIAEGYSVSREKKESFPLTVTSAQKNPTAFYLCASSSEGGPPLHFGNGTRLTVT.

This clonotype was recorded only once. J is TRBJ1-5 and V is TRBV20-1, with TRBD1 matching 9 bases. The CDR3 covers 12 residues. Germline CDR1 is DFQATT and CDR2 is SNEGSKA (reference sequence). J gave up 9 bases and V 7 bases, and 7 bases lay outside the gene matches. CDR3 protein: CSVRTGDLPQHF. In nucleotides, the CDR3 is TGCAGTGTGCGGACAGGGGATCTGCCCCAGCATTTT.

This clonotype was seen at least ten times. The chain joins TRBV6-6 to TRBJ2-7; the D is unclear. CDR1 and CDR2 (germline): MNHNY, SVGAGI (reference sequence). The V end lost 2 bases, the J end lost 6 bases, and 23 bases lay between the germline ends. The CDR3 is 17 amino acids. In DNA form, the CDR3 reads TGTGCCAGCAGTTACGGCCCCCCCTACTTATCGTTCTCCGAGCAGTACTTC. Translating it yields CASSYGPPYLSFSEQYF.